Presented here are 21 T cell receptor beta chains from one specimen sequenced in a study of blood T cell repertoires in COVID-19. The assay was immunoSEQ multiplex PCR, and TCRdb's table has in-frame clones only and misses some. The sample records about 250,000 clones, 75% to 90% being singletons. The sequencing input was PBMCs or T cells enriched from blood (not recorded which). The receptors were gathered from a woman aged 40-49 years who had been exposed to COVID-19.

This clone was picked up one time. This sequence joins TRBV28 and TRBJ1-6; 7 bases map to TRBD1. The germline V gene encodes CDR1 MDHEN and CDR2 SYDVKM. The CDR3 consists of 19 residues. The V segment lost 6 bases and the J segment 1 base; nucleotides outside the gene matches: 15. The CDR3 DNA reads TGTGCCAGCAGCTCCAGGGGGTTTTACTTTGTATCCTATAATTCACCCCTCCACTTT. Translation gives CASSSRGFYFVSYNSPLHF.

V is TRBV4-1 and J is TRBJ1-2, with D perhaps TRBD1 (6 bases). This CDR3 region has 19 residues. Germline V gene data show CDR1 as MGHRA and CDR2 as YSYEKL. V shed 4 bases and J shed 0 bases, with 24 bases lying between them. The DNA for the CDR3 is TGCGCCAGCAGCCCCGGAGCAGGGCAGGGTGGACAGACTAACTATGGCTACACCTTC. This codes for CASSPGAGQGGQTNYGYTF.

This chain's CDR3 is CASARNTGGFSSDYGYTF. CDR3 nucleotides: TGTGCCAGCGCCCGCAACACAGGCGGTTTTTCGTCGGACTATGGCTACACCTTC. This chain joins TRBV7-2 and TRBJ1-2; TRBD1 might be the D (5 bases). This CDR3 is 18 amino acids long. Germline V lookup: CDR1 SGHTA, CDR2 FQGNSA. V lost 8 bases, J lost 3 bases, and 28 bases lay in between. Full variable domain (rest looked up from reference TRBV7-2 and TRBJ1-2): GAGVSQSPSNKVTEKGKDVELRCDPISGHTALYWYRQSLGQGLEFLIYFQGNSAPDKSGLPSDRFSAERTGGSVSTLTIQRTQQEDSAVYLCASARNTGGFSSDYGYTFGSGTRLTVV.

Comment on this clone: The same CDR3 can be traced to other DNA sequences in this sample. The rearrangement uses TRBV7-2 and TRBJ1-1; no clear D. CDR1 is SGHTA, CDR2 FQGNSA, per germline. The CDR3 extends over 13 amino acids. V was pared by 4 bases and J by 1 base, with 7 bases between. CDR3 protein: CASSSPGNTEAFF. Written as DNA, the CDR3 is TGTGCCAGCAGCTCACCCGGGAACACTGAAGCTTTCTTT.

This chain uses TRBV6-5 with TRBJ2-5; TRBD1 matches at 8 bases. After removal of 5 bases from V and 5 bases from J, the junction contained 10 bases not matched to a gene. This CDR3 region has 15 residues. The germline gives CDR1 MNHEY, CDR2 SVGAGI. CDR3 region: CASSLRGTGVETQYF. CDR3 DNA sequence: TGTGCCAGCAGTCTCCGCGGGACAGGTGTGGAGACCCAGTACTTC.

The J gene is TRBJ2-5, the V gene TRBV6-1; D unclear. The germline gives CDR1 MNHNS, CDR2 SASEGT. Trimming cost V 2 bases and J 4 bases, with 11 bases left between them. CDR3 length: 14 residues. The CDR3 sequence is CASSEIARLETQYF. The DNA for the CDR3 is TGTGCCAGCAGTGAAATCGCGAGGTTAGAGACCCAGTACTTC.

The J gene is TRBJ2-3, the V gene TRBV4-1, with TRBD2 identical over 7 bases. There are 17 residues in the CDR3. V trimming: 4 bases; J trimming: 2 bases; junction bases outside the gene matches: 12. Germline V lookup: CDR1 MGHRA, CDR2 YSYEKL. The CDR3 DNA sequence: TGCGCCAGCAGCCCAGGGCCACTAGCGCAATTCACAGATACGCAGTATTTT. Its protein product is CASSPGPLAQFTDTQYF.

This rearrangement joins TRBV27 to TRBJ1-2, with 7 bases aligning to TRBD1. V lost 5 bases and J lost 4; bases outside the gene matches: 7. Germline V CDR1 and CDR2: MNHEY, SMNVEV (reference sequence). The CDR3 is 14 amino acids. The CDR3 DNA follows: TGTGCCAGCAGTGAGAGGGGGCAAGGCTATGGCTACACCTTC. Its protein is CASSERGQGYGYTF.

Note on this clone: At one of its ends the junction is not consistent with the germline gene, which may arise from a read error. The chain combines TRBV5-1 with TRBJ1-6, with D uncertain. Germline CDR1 and CDR2: SGHRS and YFSETQ. CDR3 size: 14 residues. In DNA form, the CDR3 reads TGTGCCAGCAGCTTGTATACGGGGAATTCACCCCTCCACTTT. Encoded protein: CASSLYTGNSPLHF.

V and J are TRBV6-5 and TRBJ1-2; no clear D gene. Germline values: CDR1 MNHEY, CDR2 SVGAGI. Trimming removed 10 bases at V and 4 bases at J, with 10 bases between. The CDR3 is 11 residues long. The CDR3 DNA is TGTGCCACAGGAAGTTCCTATGGCTACACCTTC. Its protein product is CATGSSYGYTF.

This rearrangement joins TRBV5-1 to TRBJ2-7; no firm D call. V lost 0 bases and J lost 7, with 8 bases in between. Per the germline V gene, CDR1 is SGHRS and CDR2 is YFSETQ. The CDR3 spans 12 residues. The CDR3 protein is CASSLANREQYF. CDR3 sequence (DNA): TGCGCCAGCAGCTTGGCAAACCGGGAGCAGTACTTC.

This clone has a single count. The chain uses TRBV5-6 and TRBJ2-2; weak D call: TRBD1 (5 bases). The CDR3 is made up of 14 amino acids. Germline V gene sequence: CDR1 SGHDT, CDR2 YYEEEE. Deletions cut 0 bases from V and 4 bases from J, with 7 bases between. CDR3 bases: TGTGCCAGCAGCTTGGTTAGGGGCACCGGGGAGCTGTTTTTT. Amino acids: CASSLVRGTGELFF.

This chain joins TRBV28 and TRBJ2-4; tentatively, D is TRBD2 (6 bases). CDR1 and CDR2 (germline): MDHEN, SYDVKM. V was cut by 5 bases and J by 1 base, with 12 bases left in between. The CDR3 contains 15 residues. In DNA, the CDR3 is TGTGCCAGCAGTATTGGGGGGAAGGCCAAAAACATTCAGTACTTC. Translation: CASSIGGKAKNIQYF.

This rearrangement joins TRBV4-2 to TRBJ2-4, with D tentatively TRBD2 (6 bases). The CDR3 loop spans 13 amino acids. Germline V lookup: CDR1 LGHNA, CDR2 YNFKEQ. V was clipped by 3 bases and J by 8 bases, with 11 bases between them. Here the CDR3 reads CASSQRGIYIQYF. The CDR3, as DNA: TGTGCCAGCAGCCAGCGGGGAATCTACATTCAGTACTTC.

The genes are TRBV3-1 (or the pseudogene TRBV3-2) and TRBJ2-5, with 7 nucleotides matching TRBD1. CDR3 size: 15 residues. The germline V gene encodes CDR1 LGHDT and CDR2 YNNKEL (reference sequence). Trimming cost V 1 base and J 3 bases; bases outside gene matches: 5. The CDR3 spells CASSQADREKETQYF. CDR3 DNA: TGTGCCAGCAGCCAAGCCGACAGGGAGAAAGAGACCCAGTACTTC.

The J gene is TRBJ1-5, the V gene TRBV19; D is unclear. The V gene's germline CDR1 is LNHDA and CDR2 SQIVND (reference sequence). The CDR3 is 16 residues long. Trimming cost V 11 bases and J 0 bases, with 20 bases left between them. CDR3 region: CARPSGERLSNQPQHF. CDR3 DNA sequence: TGTGCCCGACCCTCGGGTGAACGACTTAGCAATCAGCCCCAGCATTTT. The entire variable domain, with the rest obtained from reference TRBV19 and TRBJ1-5, is as follows: DGGITQSPKYLFRKEGQNVTLSCEQNLNHDAMYWYRQDPGQGLRLIYYSQIVNDFQKGDIAEGYSVSREKKESFPLTVTSAQKNPTAFYLCARPSGERLSNQPQHFGDGTRLSIL.

This sequence joins TRBV7-8 and TRBJ2-7; 13 bases are shared with TRBD2. The CDR3 sequence is 17 residues long. Trimming removed 5 bases from V and 3 bases from J; junction bases left unmatched: 10. The germline gives CDR1 SGHVS, CDR2 FQNEAQ. The CDR3 loop reads CASSPGLAGSLHYEQYF. In nucleotides, the CDR3 is TGTGCCAGCAGCCCGGGACTAGCGGGGTCCCTGCACTACGAGCAGTACTTC.

This sequence joins TRBV5-4 and TRBJ2-2; 9 bases align to TRBD1. With 0 bases clipped from V and 5 bases from J, the junction kept 5 bases outside the gene matches. The germline CDR1 and CDR2 sequences are SGHNT and YYREEE (reference sequence). The CDR3 contains 16 residues. CDR3 in amino acids: CASSLDGTGMTGELFF. CDR3 coding DNA: TGTGCCAGCAGCTTGGATGGGACAGGGATGACCGGGGAGCTGTTTTTT.

The chain's CDR3 is CASSLQGKLFF. The CDR3 region has the DNA TGCGCCAGCAGCTTACAGGGAAAACTGTTTTTT. V is TRBV5-1 and J is TRBJ1-4; D perhaps matches TRBD1 (6 bases). This CDR3 is 11 amino acids long. CDR1 is SGHRS and CDR2 is YFSETQ in the germline V gene. The germline V and J ends were trimmed by 2 bases and 10 bases, with 6 bases remaining between them.

V usage is TRBV4-2 and J usage is TRBJ1-1, with TRBD1 matching over 9 bases. This CDR3 has 14 amino acids. V shed 4 bases and J 5 bases; nucleotides not matched to a gene: 5. Germline loops: CDR1 LGHNA, CDR2 YNFKEQ. The CDR3 protein is CASSPGQGNTEAFF. Written as DNA, the CDR3 is TGTGCCAGCAGCCCTGGACAGGGGAATACTGAAGCTTTCTTT.

The chain recombines TRBV19 with TRBJ1-2; a weak D match, TRBD1 (5 bases). The CDR3 is 14 residues long. With 4 bases removed from V and 4 bases from J, the gap between germline ends came to 13 bases. Germline CDR1 is LNHDA and CDR2 is SQIVND (reference sequence). This chain's CDR3 is CASSSRQSFYGYTF. The CDR3 DNA reads as TGTGCCAGTAGTAGTAGACAGTCCTTCTATGGCTACACCTTC.